This section outlines one TCR beta chain sequence together with its context. Its cognate antigen is unknown. The source of the sample is a study of OX40 agonist ivuxolimab in advanced cancers. On the study more broadly: Enrolled patients in dose escalation had cancers that were hepatocellular carcinoma, melanoma, renal cell or head and neck cancer. Broader study findings: Circulating CD4+ and CD8+ T cells showed clonal expansion by week 6 at 0.1 to 3.0 mg/kg.

The CDR3 loop spans 14 amino acids. The trim removed 4 bases at V and 10 bases at J, leaving 8 bases unmatched. Per the germline V gene, CDR1 is SGHDT and CDR2 is YYEEEE. Clones were sequenced by immunoSEQ multiplex PCR, and TCRdb holds only the in-frame ones, with some missing. The table records fewer than 100,000 clones, under 85% of them present only once. The sequence was collected from an adult with an advanced solid tumor such as melanoma, head and neck, liver or kidney cancer. The genes are TRBV5-6 and TRBJ1-6; 7 nucleotides line up with TRBD1. Specimen: CD4+ or CD8+ T cells sorted from blood, collected in a trial of the OX40 agonist ivuxolimab. The DNA of the CDR3 is TGTGCCAGCAGCCCTCGGACAGGCAGGTCACCCCTCCACTTT. It specifies CASSPRTGRSPLHF.